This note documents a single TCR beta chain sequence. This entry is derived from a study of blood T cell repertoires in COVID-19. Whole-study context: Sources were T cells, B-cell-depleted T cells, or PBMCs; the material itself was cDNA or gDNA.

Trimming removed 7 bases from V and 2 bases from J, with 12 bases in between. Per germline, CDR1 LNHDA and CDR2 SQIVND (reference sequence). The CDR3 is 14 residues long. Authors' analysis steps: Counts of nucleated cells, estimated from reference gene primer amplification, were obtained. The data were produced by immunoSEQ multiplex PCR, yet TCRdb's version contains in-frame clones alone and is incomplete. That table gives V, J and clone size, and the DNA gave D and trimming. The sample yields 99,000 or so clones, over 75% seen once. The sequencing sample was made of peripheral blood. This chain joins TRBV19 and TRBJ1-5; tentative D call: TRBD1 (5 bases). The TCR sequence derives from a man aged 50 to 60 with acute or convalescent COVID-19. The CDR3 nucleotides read TGTGCCAGTACCCCAAAACAGGGCAATCAGCCCCAGCATTTT. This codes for CASTPKQGNQPQHF. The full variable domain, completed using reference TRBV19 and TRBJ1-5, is DGGITQSPKYLFRKEGQNVTLSCEQNLNHDAMYWYRQDPGQGLRLIYYSQIVNDFQKGDIAEGYSVSREKKESFPLTVTSAQKNPTAFYLCASTPKQGNQPQHFGDGTRLSIL.